These T cell receptor beta chains were read from a single sample in a study of shared clonotypes between healthy human individuals. Assay used: immunoSEQ multiplex PCR; TCRdb lists only in-frame clones, some missing. The table shows approximately 320,000 clones, with roughly 87% occurring only once. Sequenced input: memory CD8+ T cells sorted from blood. Receptors originate from a man between 18 and 29 years old in good health. Each CDR3 is given with its conserved first and last residue. D genes are given only for firm matches. Clone size is not always given. Where it is, it says once, few, many or a class for expanded clones.

V,D,size,J,DNA,CDR3
TRBV27,-,-,TRBJ2-7,TGTGCCAGCAGTTTATTGACAGAAAGGGACGAGCAGTACTTC,CASSLLTERDEQYF
TRBV5-6,-,-,TRBJ2-7,TGTGCCAGCAGCTTGACAGGCATTTACGAGCAGTACTTC,CASSLTGIYEQYF
TRBV5-1,-,-,TRBJ2-5,TGCGCCAGCAGCTTGGCCGACGGGGCCCCGGAGGCCCAGTACTTC,CASSLADGAPEAQYF
TRBV19,-,-,TRBJ1-5,TGTGCCAGTCAAGACAGATTCTACGACAATCAGCCCCAGCATTTT,CASQDRFYDNQPQHF
TRBV10-3,-,once,TRBJ2-7,TGTGCCATCAGTGATTATGTCAGGCGATATTACTACGAGCAGTACTTC,CAISDYVRRYYYEQYF
TRBV10-3,TRBD2,once,TRBJ2-7,TGTGCCATCACCGGGACTAGCGGGAGCGCGGCATACGAGCAGTACTTC,CAITGTSGSAAYEQYF
TRBV4-1,-,few,TRBJ1-2,TGCGCCAGCAGGGGCAAACGAGTAGGCCACCAAGTGGACTATGGCTACACCTTC,CASRGKRVGHQVDYGYTF
TRBV6-4,TRBD2,-,TRBJ2-1,TGTGCCAGCAGTGACCGCGGGGGGGCCTACAATGAGCAGTTCTTC,CASSDRGGAYNEQFF
TRBV28,TRBD1,few,TRBJ1-1,TGTGCCAGCAGTCCAGGACAGGGTTGGAGGGCTTTCTTT,CASSPGQGWRAFF
TRBV4-3,TRBD2,-,TRBJ2-7,TGCGCCAGCAGCGACAGCGGGAGGGAGTCCTACGAGCAGTACTTC,CASSDSGRESYEQYF
TRBV7-3,-,-,TRBJ2-3,TGTGCCAGCAGCCCGCATTCAACGGATACGCAGTATTTT,CASSPHSTDTQYF
TRBV4-1,TRBD1,once,TRBJ1-6,TGCGCCAGCAGCCAAGAGGGTGGACAGGGATCCTATAATTCACCCCTCCACTTT,CASSQEGGQGSYNSPLHF
TRBV7-9,-,-,TRBJ2-7,TGTGCCAGCAGCTCGGACGTGAGCTCCTACGAGCAGTACTTC,CASSSDVSSYEQYF